This TCR beta chain appears in the sequencing data of a study of blood T cells in healthy people across ages. A second PCR of 7 to 11 cycles used a sample-barcoded 5' primer and a J-beta primer mix. From the 5' RACE reads, TCRdb called clonotypes with MiXCR, one entry per CDR3 protein. The sample holds 1.5 million to 2 million distinct CDR3 sequences; roughly 50% are singletons and the top ten take approximately 2.1%. Germline V CDR1 and CDR2: SGHAT, FQNNGV. This CDR3 spans 15 amino acids. Trimming took 5 bases from V and 4 from J, leaving 17 bases between them. The specimen sequenced was blood. J is TRBJ1-2 and V is TRBV11-2; no reliable D call. The clonotype comes from a middle-aged woman in good health. DNA for the CDR3: TGTGCCAGCAGCCGAGAAGAATCTTGGGTCTATGGCTACACCTTC. Amino acids: CASSREESWVYGYTF.